This passage covers 6 T cell receptor delta chains from one sample sequenced in a study of Vδ1+ human thymocytes. No antigen is known for these receptors. Study outcomes and limitations: In the thymus, TRG and TRD repertoires looked highly polyclonal with Gaussian CDR3 lengths.

RNA was extracted from the cells and then reverse transcribed. The CDR3 regions were amplified by multiplex PCR from V-gene primers to a constant-region primer. TCRdb fed the multiplex PCR reads to CATT. Found here are 45,000 to 75,000 delta-chain clones, around 16% of them singletons; the top ten hold around 0.37%. Input material: Vdelta1+ gamma-delta thymocytes from the thymus. Subset of the sample: FACS-sorted CD3+ TCRalphabeta- TCRVdelta1+ TCRVdelta2- thymocytes. The receptors here all came from a girl less than two years old who had congenital heart surgery.

This clone was counted only a few times. The J gene is TRDJ1, the V gene TRDV1, with D hard to call. The CDR3 spans 17 residues. Trimming left V 1 base short and J 0 bases short, with 15 bases between. From germline, CDR1 is TSWWSYY and CDR2 QGS. The CDR3 here is CALGEQKVPPYTDKLIF. The CDR3 DNA reads TGTGCTCTTGGGGAACAAAAGGTACCCCCCTACACCGATAAACTCATCTTT.

This clone was seen a handful of times. The J gene is TRDJ1, the V gene TRDV1, with a possible D match to TRDD2 (5 bases). The CDR3 runs 16 residues. Germline loops: CDR1 TSWWSYY, CDR2 QGS. V was clipped by 6 bases and J by 1 base, with 18 bases between them. Here the CDR3 DNA reads TGTGCTCTTGGACTCCCCGAGTACCCTTCCACCGATAAACTCATCTTT. It specifies CALGLPEYPSTDKLIF.

The chain links TRDV1 to TRDJ1; the match to TRDD3 covers 8 bases. The V gene end was trimmed by 4 bases and the J gene end by 0 bases; junction bases not matched to a gene: 43. CDR1 and CDR2 (germline): TSWWSYY, QGS. The CDR3 is made up of 28 amino acids. The CDR3 DNA sequence: TGTGCTCTTGGGGTACCGTTTCGCCCCCTAAGTCATGGGGGATTAGTCTGGGAGTTGAGGTGGTACACCGATAAACTCATCTTT. As protein: CALGVPFRPLSHGGLVWELRWYTDKLIF.

The V gene is TRDV1, the J gene TRDJ1; possibly TRDD3 for D (6 bases). V was clipped by 2 bases and J by 5 bases, with 30 bases between them. Germline assignment: CDR1 TSWWSYY and CDR2 QGS. The CDR3 is 20 amino acids. The CDR3 nucleotides read TGTGCTCTTGGGGAATCCCCCTGCGGTACTGGGCTTGGGGTAAGGGATAAACTCATCTTT. It codes for CALGESPCGTGLGVRDKLIF.

This chain joins TRDV1 and TRDJ1; D gene unclear. CDR1 is TSWWSYY and CDR2 is QGS in the germline V gene. The CDR3 has 19 residues. With 2 bases removed from V and 0 bases from J, the gap between germline ends came to 22 bases. CDR3 in DNA: TGTGCTCTTGGGGAATGGGACCCCCGTACCCCCGAGTACACCGATAAACTCATCTTT. Translated, it gives CALGEWDPRTPEYTDKLIF.

This chain links TRDV1 with TRDJ1; 11 bases map to TRDD3. V shed 5 bases and J 3 bases; nucleotides not matched to a gene: 14. This CDR3 contains 18 residues. Germline CDR1 is TSWWSYY and CDR2 is QGS. The CDR3 loop is CALGFSFVLGDNPDKLIF. CDR3 DNA sequence: TGTGCTCTTGGGTTCTCCTTTGTACTGGGGGATAACCCCGATAAACTCATCTTT.